This T cell receptor (beta chain) is from a study of robustness of blood B and T cell sequencing (dated by TCRdb to 2016 to 2018). Background on the whole study: The goal of the study was to figure out the amount of peripheral blood required to reliably characterize the TCRbeta and IgG repertoires of an individual. In each of the ten independently drawn blood samples, both the TCRbeta and the IgG repertoires were quantified. As technical replicates, two replicate TCRbeta cDNA libraries were prepared from one shared RNA pool derived from a single 10 ml draw. Study-wide findings and limitations: When 3 or 4 tubes (roughly 28-45 ml blood) were combined, saturation was approached in coverage of the top 10,000 TCRbeta clonotypes. The TCRbeta rarefaction curves did not fully level off, which suggests under-sequencing or many low-abundance clonotypes. The 1,000 most abundant TCRbeta clonotypes from the pooled draws were found in every single 10 ml sample. No improvement in the overlap of rare TCRbeta clonotypes was observed when tubes were pooled, implying that much larger blood volumes would be needed for rare TCRbeta clonotypes to be captured. Evidence of cross-contamination, likely caused by batch processing, was seen in one pair of TCRbeta libraries, and the UMI-sequence pairs shared between the two libraries were removed. EDTA tubes required immediate fractionation, limiting use in multi-site collections. Between the technical replicate libraries, approximately 94% of the top 10,000 TCRbeta clonotypes in one library were also present in the other library.

Library creation used PCR. This sample was sequenced with an Illumina MiSeq. cDNA was made using SMARTScribe reverse transcriptase and a 5' template-switch oligo that added a universal priming site. The template-switch oligo carried a 12-nucleotide random unique molecular identifier (UMI) that tagged each cDNA molecule. Chain-specific reverse primers targeted TCRbeta transcripts during reverse transcription. Leftover template-switch adapters were removed by uracil DNA glycosylase treatment, and cDNA was purified using a Qiagen MinElute kit. For the first PCR, KAPA HiFi HotStart ReadyMix was used for 20 to 25 cycles, with amplification split across four 50 ul reactions containing step-out primers. Products of the first-round PCR were gel-purified before additional amplification. Illumina Nextera adapters were added in a second approximately 8-cycle PCR, after which libraries were purified and pooled. For each TCRbeta molecule, the UMI barcode was captured by a 50-nucleotide 5' read. Per the authors' processing: Using the MIGEC toolkit, reads were grouped by UMI into consensus reads. Final reads were produced by merging forward and reverse consensus reads with PEAR. Identical UMI-sequence pairs shared across libraries were treated as cross-sample contamination and removed by a custom decontamination script. V(D)J assignment and CDR3 extraction were performed with MIGMAP, a wrapper around IgBLAST. TCR clonotypes were defined by identical V gene, J gene and CDR3 amino acid sequence, and CDR1 and CDR2 were left unsequenced. TCRdb's own reprocessing of the public reads used fastp at Q25 and MiXCR and kept productive beta chains. CDR3 protein sequences are deduplicated, and each keeps its most common genes and DNA. The V and J calls, along with clone size, are taken from TCRdb and not from the paper's own processing. This sample has 3,500 to 4,000 distinct CDR3 sequences in its table, and roughly 50% of those were observed once. The ten largest make up 25% to 30% of the sample.

This clonotype has a handful of counts. The antigen it recognizes is unknown. Base qualities are missing; no much larger clone stands one base away. TCRbeta repertoires were measured from mRNA instead of genomic DNA, an approach that captures expressed receptors. Without any cell sorting, leukocytes from the buffy coat were collected into Trizol, and RNA was extracted using the Direct-zol RNA MiniPrep Plus kit. EDTA blood tubes were centrifuged immediately at 4°C to separate plasma, buffy coat and red blood cells. The receptor was derived from a human donor in good health. The specimen sequenced was peripheral blood.

The nucleotides read TGTGCCAGCCAAGAGGTAGCGGCTGACACCGGGGAGCTGTTTTTT. Its translation is CASQEVAADTGELFF. This sequence uses TRBV6-1 and TRBJ2-2; a tentative D call is TRBD2 (6 bases match). According to the germline V gene, CDR1 reads MNHNS and CDR2 reads SASEGT. From the cysteine through the phenylalanine, the CDR3 covers 15 amino acids. Only the CDR3 DNA stays, 45 bases, in frame from base 1. V is clipped by 8 bases and J by 3 bases, and the sequence between their germline boundaries is 16 bases long.